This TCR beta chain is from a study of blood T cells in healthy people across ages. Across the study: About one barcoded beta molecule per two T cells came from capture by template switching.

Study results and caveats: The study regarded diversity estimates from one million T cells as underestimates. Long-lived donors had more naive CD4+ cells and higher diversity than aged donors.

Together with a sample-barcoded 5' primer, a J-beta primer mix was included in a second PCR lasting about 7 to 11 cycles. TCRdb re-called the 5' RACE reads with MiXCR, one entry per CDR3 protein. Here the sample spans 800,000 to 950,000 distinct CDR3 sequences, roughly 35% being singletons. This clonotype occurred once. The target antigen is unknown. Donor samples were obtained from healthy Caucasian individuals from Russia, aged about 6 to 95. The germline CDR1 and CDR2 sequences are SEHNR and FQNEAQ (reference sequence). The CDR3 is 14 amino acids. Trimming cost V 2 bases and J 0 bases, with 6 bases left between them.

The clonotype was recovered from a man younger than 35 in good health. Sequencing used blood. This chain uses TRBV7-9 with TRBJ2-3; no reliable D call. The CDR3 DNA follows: TGTGCCAGCAGCTTAAAGTGGAGCACAGATACGCAGTATTTT. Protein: CASSLKWSTDTQYF.